These T cell receptor beta chains were read from a single sample in a study of T cell responses to AZD1222 COVID-19 vaccine. The protocol was immunoSEQ multiplex PCR, while the TCRdb copy is restricted to in-frame clones and leaves out a portion. Of 160,000 or so clones listed, about nine tenths are singletons. The sample was peripheral blood, taken 28 days after the second dose of the MenACWY control vaccine. These receptors all stem from an adult who received the MenACWY meningococcal vaccine as a control. Both conserved end residues are part of each CDR3. The D gene is left open where the match is weak. The listing skips clone size in some rows; elsewhere it reads once, few, many or a size class.

j_gene: TRBJ1-4
abundance: .
v_gene: TRBV25-1
d_gene: .
CDR3aa: CASSEYAVNEKLFF
CDR3nt: TGTGCCAGCAGTGAATATGCAGTTAATGAAAAACTGTTTTTT

j_gene: TRBJ2-6
abundance: .
v_gene: TRBV30
d_gene: .
CDR3aa: CAWDRTPGANVLTF
CDR3nt: TGTGCCTGGGACCGGACGCCTGGGGCCAACGTCCTGACTTTC

j_gene: TRBJ2-2
abundance: .
v_gene: TRBV19
d_gene: .
CDR3aa: CASSIVLGGTGELFF
CDR3nt: TGTGCCAGTAGTATAGTTCTCGGGGGAACCGGGGAGCTGTTTTTT

j_gene: TRBJ1-2
abundance: .
v_gene: TRBV7-2
d_gene: .
CDR3aa: CAGREGNYGYTF
CDR3nt: TGTGCCGGTCGGGAGGGTAACTATGGCTACACCTTC

j_gene: TRBJ1-5
abundance: .
v_gene: TRBV12-5
d_gene: .
CDR3aa: CASGFADQPQHF
CDR3nt: TGTGCTAGTGGTTTTGCCGATCAGCCCCAGCATTTT

j_gene: TRBJ1-2
abundance: .
v_gene: TRBV6-5
d_gene: TRBD1
CDR3aa: CASSYRGPNYGYTF
CDR3nt: TGTGCCAGCAGCTACAGGGGGCCTAACTATGGCTACACCTTC

j_gene: TRBJ2-1
abundance: .
v_gene: TRBV27
d_gene: TRBD2
CDR3aa: CASSRTLAGGYNEQFF
CDR3nt: TGTGCCAGCAGTAGAACTCTAGCGGGTGGGTACAATGAGCAGTTCTTC

j_gene: TRBJ1-1
abundance: few
v_gene: TRBV27
d_gene: .
CDR3aa: CASSYIGDTEAFF
CDR3nt: TGTGCCAGCAGTTACATCGGGGACACTGAAGCTTTCTTT

j_gene: TRBJ2-1
abundance: .
v_gene: TRBV27
d_gene: TRBD2
CDR3aa: CASKSRASGRDEQFF
CDR3nt: TGTGCCAGCAAGTCTCGGGCTAGCGGGAGGGATGAGCAGTTCTTC

j_gene: TRBJ2-7
abundance: .
v_gene: TRBV5-4
d_gene: .
CDR3aa: CASSTDHRGEQYF
CDR3nt: TGTGCCAGCAGCACCGACCACCGTGGCGAGCAGTACTTC

j_gene: TRBJ2-7
abundance: .
v_gene: TRBV5-1
d_gene: TRBD1
CDR3aa: CASSSDRGLGEQYF
CDR3nt: TGCGCCAGCAGCAGCGACAGGGGCTTGGGCGAGCAGTACTTC

j_gene: TRBJ1-2
abundance: .
v_gene: TRBV10-2
d_gene: .
CDR3aa: CASSDPTGRGGDGYTF
CDR3nt: TGCGCCAGCAGTGACCCGACGGGGCGGGGAGGGGATGGCTACACCTTC

j_gene: TRBJ1-2
abundance: once
v_gene: TRBV4-1
d_gene: TRBD1
CDR3aa: CASSPTGTGNWESGYTF
CDR3nt: TGCGCCAGCAGTCCAACCGGGACAGGGAATTGGGAGAGTGGCTACACCTTC

j_gene: TRBJ1-5
abundance: once
v_gene: TRBV11-2
d_gene: TRBD1
CDR3aa: CASSPGTDYSNQPQHF
CDR3nt: TGTGCCAGCAGCCCCGGGACAGACTATAGCAATCAGCCCCAGCATTTT

j_gene: TRBJ2-2
abundance: once
v_gene: TRBV28
d_gene: .
CDR3aa: CASRSDSANTGELFF
CDR3nt: TGTGCCAGCAGGTCGGACAGCGCGAACACCGGGGAGCTGTTTTTT

j_gene: TRBJ2-1
abundance: .
v_gene: TRBV2
d_gene: .
CDR3aa: CASFPVSSYNEQFF
CDR3nt: TGTGCCAGCTTCCCGGTGAGCTCCTACAATGAGCAGTTCTTC

j_gene: TRBJ1-5
abundance: .
v_gene: TRBV2
d_gene: .
CDR3aa: CASTSDYNQPQHF
CDR3nt: TGTGCCAGCACCTCCGACTATAATCAGCCCCAGCATTTT

j_gene: TRBJ2-5
abundance: .
v_gene: TRBV9
d_gene: .
CDR3aa: CASSGPQGFVETQYF
CDR3nt: TGTGCCAGCAGCGGGCCGCAGGGTTTCGTAGAGACCCAGTACTTC

j_gene: TRBJ2-5
abundance: .
v_gene: TRBV7-8
d_gene: .
CDR3aa: CASSNRAVAGETQYF
CDR3nt: TGTGCCAGCAGCAATCGGGCGGTAGCCGGAGAGACCCAGTACTTC

j_gene: TRBJ2-7
abundance: .
v_gene: TRBV28
d_gene: TRBD1
CDR3aa: CASSLRGQGKNEQYF
CDR3nt: TGTGCCAGCAGTTTAAGGGGACAGGGGAAGAACGAGCAGTACTTC

j_gene: TRBJ2-7
abundance: .
v_gene: TRBV6-5
d_gene: TRBD2
CDR3aa: CATLTSGKRTHEQYF
CDR3nt: TGTGCCACCCTGACTAGCGGGAAGCGCACCCACGAGCAGTACTTC

j_gene: TRBJ2-7
abundance: .
v_gene: TRBV9
d_gene: TRBD2
CDR3aa: CASSVGSGRAYEQYF
CDR3nt: TGTGCCAGCAGCGTAGGATCCGGGAGGGCCTACGAGCAGTACTTC

j_gene: TRBJ1-6
abundance: .
v_gene: TRBV27
d_gene: TRBD1
CDR3aa: CASSFGQGASPLHF
CDR3nt: TGTGCCAGCAGTTTCGGACAGGGGGCTTCACCCCTCCACTTT

j_gene: TRBJ1-3
abundance: once
v_gene: TRBV5-6
d_gene: .
CDR3aa: CASSLNRDTIYF
CDR3nt: TGTGCCAGCAGCTTGAACCGAGACACCATATATTTT

j_gene: TRBJ2-5
abundance: .
v_gene: TRBV4-1
d_gene: TRBD2
CDR3aa: CASSHPPAGTQETQYF
CDR3nt: TGCGCCAGCAGCCACCCCCCAGCGGGAACTCAAGAGACCCAGTACTTC

j_gene: TRBJ2-3
abundance: .
v_gene: TRBV6-2/TRBV6-3
d_gene: TRBD2
CDR3aa: CASSYPTSGRGVTSTDTQYF
CDR3nt: TGTGCCAGCAGTTACCCGACTAGCGGGAGGGGAGTGACTAGCACAGATACGCAGTATTTT

j_gene: TRBJ2-7
abundance: .
v_gene: TRBV4-1
d_gene: TRBD2
CDR3aa: CASSPLGLASHEQYF
CDR3nt: TGCGCCAGCAGCCCCTTGGGACTAGCGTCCCACGAGCAGTACTTC

j_gene: TRBJ2-1
abundance: .
v_gene: TRBV30
d_gene: TRBD2
CDR3aa: CAWSTGGSGNEQFF
CDR3nt: TGTGCCTGGAGTACGGGGGGTAGCGGCAATGAGCAGTTCTTC

j_gene: TRBJ2-7
abundance: once
v_gene: TRBV5-1
d_gene: TRBD2
CDR3aa: CASSVDTPRGDEQYF
CDR3nt: TGCGCCAGCAGCGTGGACACTCCCCGGGGGGACGAGCAGTACTTC